This T cell receptor beta chain was observed in a study of blood T cell repertoires in COVID-19. TCRdb's table, derived via immunoSEQ multiplex PCR, lists solely in-frame clones and lacks some. The data show under 350,000 clones, around nine tenths seen once. CDR1 and CDR2 (germline): SGHAT, FQNNGV. CDR3 length: 16 amino acids. V was trimmed by 2 bases and J by 1 base, leaving 12 bases between them. This chain joins TRBV11-2 and TRBJ1-5, with D possibly matching TRBD1 (6 bases). This receptor was obtained from a man between 40 and 49 years old with acute or convalescent COVID-19. The sample was peripheral blood. Here the CDR3 DNA reads TGTGCCAGCAGCTTATCGGCAGGGGTCAGCAATCAGCCCCAGCATTTT. It is translated as CASSLSAGVSNQPQHF.